This is a list of T cell receptor beta chains from one sample in a study of cytomegalovirus exposure and HLA in healthy donors. Measured with immunoSEQ multiplex PCR; TCRdb has only the in-frame clones, and not every one. The data contain about 150,000 clones, 70% to 80% of them singletons. The sample was PBMCs. These receptors originate from a man aged 25 to 40 in good health and CMV-seropositive. Both conserved end residues are part of each CDR3. The order of the fields is V gene, CDR3 protein.

TRBV9 CASSERGLSNQPQHF
TRBV7-9 CASSLGGQPEKLFF
TRBV27 CASSLVTGGDYEQYF
TRBV5-8 CASSFDRGGNQPQHF
TRBV21-1 CASSKEGGGGFPDEQYF
TRBV30 CAWGLGGTDTQYF
TRBV11-2 CASSTSGQQFF
TRBV2 CASSDRGGGNTIYF
TRBV11-2 CASSLELGGYEQYF
TRBV27 CASRAGGATGELFF
TRBV2 CASTRLGEDTQYF
TRBV10-1 CASSERGSGETQYF
TRBV7-3 CASSLSGQGTDTQYF
TRBV5-6 CASSKQGQETQYF
TRBV5-5 CASSTGQGAWEQYF
TRBV6-6 CASRTTGVSYNSPLHF
TRBV7-9 CASSLAGGENTEAFF
TRBV7-8 CASSPGGVWTNEKLFF
TRBV15 CATSRPVGGQPQHF
TRBV4-1 CASSSTGFYNEQFF
TRBV7-2 CASSLGPQGNLYQPQHF
TRBV30 CAWKLASGTLSNEQFF
TRBV6-1 CASSEVAGWFGTQYF
TRBV19 CASSLSRGGTEAFF
TRBV10-1 CASKGVGGSEIYEQYF
TRBV6-1 CASSGLAGKTDTQYF
TRBV6-1 CASSEVEGTPPPRQYF
TRBV27 CASRRGQGSGYTF
TRBV27 CASRGRGISYEQYF
TRBV4-1 CASSHPRQSSYEQYF
TRBV7-8 CASSLASGSGTGELFF
TRBV7-6 CASSATGTGGAGNTIYF
TRBV18 CASHRERSNQPQHF
TRBV28 CASSFLTGGQPQHF
TRBV7-2 CASRDPNTGELFF
TRBV5-4 CATSAGGDPQETQYF
TRBV4-2 CASSQVGQEQFF
TRBV6-1 CASSWDTLGNTEAFF
TRBV9 CASSVGGSRGYTF
TRBV4-3 CASSYNPNTEAFF
TRBV4-2 CASARAGDYTSEAFF
TRBV14 CASSQNTYAYNEQFF
TRBV27 CASSKDRVNTEAFF
TRBV5-4 CASSPTLGLAGGPGTGELFF
TRBV6-1 CASDAGAGANVLTF
TRBV11-3 CASGRGGLDEQFF
TRBV2 CASSWDRAVSPLHF
TRBV5-1 CASTRGTGNSYEQYF